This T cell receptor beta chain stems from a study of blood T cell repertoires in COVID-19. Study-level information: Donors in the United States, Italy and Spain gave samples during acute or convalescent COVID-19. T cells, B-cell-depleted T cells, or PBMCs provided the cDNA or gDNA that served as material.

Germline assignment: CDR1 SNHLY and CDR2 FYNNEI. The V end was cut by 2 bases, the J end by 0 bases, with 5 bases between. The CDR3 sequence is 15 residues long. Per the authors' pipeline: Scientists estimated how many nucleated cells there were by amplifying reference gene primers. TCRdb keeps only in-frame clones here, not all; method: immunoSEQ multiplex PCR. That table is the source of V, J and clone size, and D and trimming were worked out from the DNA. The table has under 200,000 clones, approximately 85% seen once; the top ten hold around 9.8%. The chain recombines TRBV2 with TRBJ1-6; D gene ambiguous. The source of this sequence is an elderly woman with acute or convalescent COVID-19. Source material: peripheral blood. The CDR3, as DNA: TGTGCCAGCAGTGAAAGGAGCTCCTATAATTCACCCCTCCACTTT. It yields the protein CASSERSSYNSPLHF.